This TCR beta chain was obtained from a study of cytomegalovirus exposure and HLA in healthy donors. Overall study context: A preliminary data release comprised 80 million to 95 million unique TCRs obtained from HLA-typed donors.

A note on this clone: Its antigen is unidentified.

PCR used 60 Vbeta primers and 13 Jbeta primers. Method: immunoSEQ multiplex PCR; TCRdb's copy keeps in-frame clones and lacks some. Among 150,000 to 200,000 clones listed, approximately 79% were seen once. CDR1 is ENHRY and CDR2 is SYGVKD in the germline V gene. V lost 7 bases, J lost 3 bases, and 13 bases lay in between. The CDR3 runs 14 residues. Study-level findings and limits: Specific recognition of CMV antigens was confirmed in vitro for a few chains (all CMV-associated). When analyzed later, a missense DCLRE1C variant was found to be linked to TCR beta V- and J-gene trimming. Using a false discovery rate of 0.05, a later analysis showed that fewer than 20,000 TCR beta sequences were associated with HLA alleles.

The sequence was obtained from a man aged 35-49 years in good health and CMV-seropositive. The sample was PBMCs. The chain has TRBV10-3 and TRBJ2-1, with D perhaps matching TRBD2 (5 bases). CDR3 protein: CAITASTYYNEQFF. The CDR3 nucleotides read TGTGCCATCACGGCTAGCACCTACTACAATGAGCAGTTCTTC.